The rows below give T cell receptor beta chains drawn from one sample of a study of graft-versus-host responses after intestinal transplantation. Sequencing used immunoSEQ multiplex PCR; TCRdb keeps in-frame clones, though not all of them. The sample has 15,000 or so clones, under 95% seen once; the top ten hold approximately 4.4%. The material sequenced was PBMCs, taken 950 to 1,300 days after intestinal transplantation. These receptor sequences come from a human patient who received an intestinal transplant, so some T cells may come from the graft donor. Both conserved end residues are part of each CDR3. A D gene is named only where the DNA matches it firmly. A clone size is listed for some rows: how often the clone was seen (once, few, many), or a class if it is expanded.

size	D	V	J	CDR3	DNA
.	.	TRBV6-1	TRBJ1-1	CASSRRVSGATEAFF	TGTGCCAGCAGTAGACGGGTGAGCGGGGCCACTGAAGCTTTCTTT
.	.	TRBV6-5	TRBJ2-7	CASSYASVRGGEQYF	TGTGCCAGCAGTTACGCCTCCGTTCGAGGGGGCGAGCAGTACTTC
.	.	TRBV11-3	TRBJ2-2	CASSLARGSGHTGELFF	TGTGCCAGCAGCTTAGCACGCGGTAGCGGACACACCGGGGAGCTGTTTTTT
.	.	TRBV19	TRBJ1-2	CASSPGTSERGYTF	TGTGCCAGTAGTCCTGGGACTAGCGAGCGTGGCTACACCTTC
.	.	TRBV6-6	TRBJ1-3	CASSPGELGGNTIYF	TGTGCCAGCAGTCCAGGGGAGTTAGGTGGAAACACCATATATTTT
.	TRBD2	TRBV19	TRBJ2-1	CASSPNAGLAGGNEQFF	TGTGCCAGTAGTCCGAATGCGGGACTAGCGGGGGGTAATGAGCAGTTCTTC
few	TRBD2	TRBV9	TRBJ2-1	CASSDSRTSGIYNEQFF	TGTGCCAGCAGCGACTCCCGGACTAGCGGGATATACAATGAGCAGTTCTTC
.	.	TRBV7-2	TRBJ2-2	CASSFWGELFF	TGTGCCAGCAGCTTTTGGGGGGAGCTGTTTTTT
.	TRBD2	TRBV4-2	TRBJ2-7	CASSQVGGLAGQSYEQYF	TGTGCCAGCAGCCAAGTGGGGGGACTAGCGGGACAGTCCTACGAGCAGTACTTC
few	TRBD2	TRBV4-2	TRBJ2-1	CASSQEGGGAYNEQFF	TGTGCCAGCAGCCAAGAGGGCGGGGGGGCCTACAATGAGCAGTTCTTC
.	.	TRBV12-2	TRBJ1-5	CASRFGQRPNSNQPQHF	TGTGCAAGTCGCTTTGGACAGCGGCCGAATAGCAATCAGCCCCAGCATTTT
.	.	TRBV20-1	TRBJ1-1	CSARVGGGAFF	TGCAGTGCTAGAGTTGGGGGGGGAGCTTTCTTT
.	.	TRBV6-6	TRBJ2-5	CASLEEGLQETQYF	TGTGCCAGCCTTGAAGAGGGCCTACAAGAGACCCAGTACTTC
.	TRBD2	TRBV9	TRBJ2-1	CASSVELAGVGNEQFF	TGTGCCAGCAGCGTAGAACTAGCGGGGGTTGGTAATGAGCAGTTCTTC
.	.	TRBV6-6	TRBJ2-7	CASMDRRGQYF	TGTGCCAGCATGGACCGGAGAGGGCAGTACTTC
.	.	TRBV4-1	TRBJ1-6	CASSQVIVRVISPLHF	TGCGCCAGCAGCCAAGTAATCGTCAGGGTCATTTCACCCCTCCACTTT
.	.	TRBV29-1	TRBJ1-5	CSVGQGGIQPQHF	TGCAGCGTTGGGCAGGGAGGGATTCAGCCCCAGCATTTT
.	.	TRBV6-5	TRBJ2-7	CASSYDSHSSYEQYF	TGTGCCAGCAGTTACGACTCCCACAGCTCCTACGAGCAGTACTTC
.	.	TRBV6-6	TRBJ1-1	CASSLGTRNTEAFF	TGTGCCAGCAGTCTGGGGACCCGGAACACTGAAGCTTTCTTT
once	.	TRBV7-9	TRBJ2-7	CASSFTGPTYEQYF	TGTGCCAGCAGCTTCACAGGGCCTACCTACGAGCAGTACTTC
.	TRBD1	TRBV7-9	TRBJ1-5	CASSLGSGGVGQPQHF	TGTGCCAGCAGCTTAGGTTCAGGGGGCGTCGGACAGCCCCAGCATTTT
.	.	TRBV15	TRBJ2-2	CATSRGGQQGTGELFF	TGTGCCACCAGCAGGGGAGGACAGCAGGGCACCGGGGAGCTGTTTTTT
.	.	TRBV5-4	TRBJ1-4	CASSLSGVVEKLFF	TGTGCCAGCAGCTTGTCAGGGGTGGTTGAAAAACTGTTTTTT